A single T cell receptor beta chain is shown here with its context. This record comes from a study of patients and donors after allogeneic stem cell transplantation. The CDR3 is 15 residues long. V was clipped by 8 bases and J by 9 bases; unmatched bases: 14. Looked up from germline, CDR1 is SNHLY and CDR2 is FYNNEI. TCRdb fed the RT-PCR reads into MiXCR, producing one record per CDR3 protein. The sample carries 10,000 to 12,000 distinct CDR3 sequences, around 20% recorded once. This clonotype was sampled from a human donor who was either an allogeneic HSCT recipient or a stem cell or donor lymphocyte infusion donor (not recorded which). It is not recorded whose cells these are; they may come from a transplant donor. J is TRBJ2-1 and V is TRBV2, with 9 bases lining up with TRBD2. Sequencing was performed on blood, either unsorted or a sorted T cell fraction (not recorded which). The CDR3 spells CASLRTSVYQGEQFF. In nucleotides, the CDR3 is TGTGCCAGCCTTAGGACTAGCGTTTATCAGGGTGAGCAGTTCTTC.